This entry features one T cell receptor beta chain sequence. No antigen is known for it. TCRdb's copy holds only in-frame clones and misses some; the assay was immunoSEQ multiplex PCR. Here the sample spans 850,000 to 1,200,000 clones, approximately 68% being singletons. Donors comprised healthy HIV-negative adults lacking recent acute infections or vaccinations. CDR1 is MNHEY and CDR2 is SMNVEV in the germline V gene (reference sequence). The CDR3 runs 18 residues. The source of the sample is a study of shared clonotypes between healthy human individuals. Findings of the study overall: Estimated richness values were generally larger in naive subsets than in memory subsets. Sequencing of the sorted subsets was shown by rarefaction to be incomplete despite large depth. Among donors, sharing of clonotypes was expected to be affected by sequencing depth.

Sequenced: memory CD4+ T cells sorted from blood. Subset: CD45RA-negative fraction. The clonotype was recovered from a man aged 18 to 35 in good health. This sequence joins TRBV27 and TRBJ1-6; 10 bases fit TRBD1. The chain's CDR3 is CPHIRPGQGSYYNSPLHF. DNA of the CDR3: TGTCCCCACATACGTCCGGGACAGGGGTCTTACTATAATTCACCCCTCCACTTT.